This T cell receptor beta chain was profiled in a study of T-cell reconstitution after alpha-beta-depleted transplantation in children. TCRbeta library preparation incorporated unique molecular identifiers. A single record per CDR3 protein comes from TCRdb applying MiXCR to the PCR reads. This sample has approximately 1,000,000 distinct CDR3 sequences, with under 30% found just once. The V end lost 0 bases, the J end lost 3 bases, and 14 bases lay between the germline ends. The CDR3 contains 16 residues. Germline CDR1 LGHNA, CDR2 YSLEER. This clonotype was counted a few times. The TCR originated in a boy less than two years old who had a stem cell transplant for SCID, so the T cells may come from the graft donor. J is TRBJ1-1 and V is TRBV4-3, with D possibly matching TRBD1 (5 bases). Sequenced material: PBMCs, mostly from graft donor cells, taken 360 days after TCRalphabeta/CD19-depleted stem cell transplant. CDR3 coding DNA: TGCGCCAGCAGCCAAGAAAAGGGTGGGGGGGACACTGAAGCTTTCTTT. Its protein product is CASSQEKGGGDTEAFF.